The rows below give T cell receptor beta chains drawn from one sample of a study of breast tumors, draining lymph nodes, adjacent tissues. In TCRdb, the multiplex PCR reads were re-called with MiXCR into one record per CDR3 protein. The table has some 150,000 distinct CDR3 sequences, around 20% seen once; the top ten hold around 2.6%. The material sequenced was axillary lymph node tissue. All receptors come from a female donor with breast cancer. Some clones in this sample may be carry-over from other donors' samples. Each CDR3 is given with its conserved first and last residue. Fields, in order: V gene, clone size, D gene, J gene, CDR3 DNA, CDR3 protein. D genes are given only for firm matches. The size entry is marked missing in some rows and otherwise reads once, few, many or a size class.

TRBV3-1	.	.	TRBJ2-4	TGTGCCAGCAGCCAGTTCAGGGGAGGAGGGTGGAACATTCAGTACTTC	CASSQFRGGGWNIQYF
TRBV9	many	TRBD2	TRBJ2-1	TGTGCCAGCAGCGTCGGGACTAGCGGCATTGTTCAGACTGAGCAGTTCTTC	CASSVGTSGIVQTEQFF
TRBV3-1	.	TRBD1	TRBJ1-5	TGTGCCAGCAGCCAACACAGGGGAGGTCAGCCCCAGCATTTT	CASSQHRGGQPQHF
TRBV7-8	.	TRBD2	TRBJ2-3	TGTGCCAGCAGCTCTCCCCTGGCTAGCGGGAGAGATGCGCAGTATTTT	CASSSPLASGRDAQYF
TRBV6-2/TRBV6-3	many	TRBD2	TRBJ2-5	TGTGCCAGCAAATTAGCGGGAGGAGGGGGAAATAAAGAGACCCAGTACTTC	CASKLAGGGGNKETQYF
TRBV19	many	.	TRBJ2-3	TGTGCCAGTAGTACCCGTGGAAGCACAGATACGCAGTATTTT	CASSTRGSTDTQYF
TRBV2	many	.	TRBJ2-3	TGTGCCAGCAGTGAGCAGGGCCTCACAGATACGCAGTATTTT	CASSEQGLTDTQYF
TRBV12-3/TRBV12-4	many	.	TRBJ2-1	TGTGCCAGCAGTTCCCGGACAGTAGGCTCCTACAATGAGCAGTTCTTC	CASSSRTVGSYNEQFF
TRBV28	few	TRBD2	TRBJ2-5	TGTGCCAGCAGGGCGGGAGTTCTAGAGACCCAGTACTTC	CASRAGVLETQYF
TRBV6-5	many	.	TRBJ2-7	TGTGCCAGCAGCTGGACAGCCGAAACCTACGAGCAGTACTTC	CASSWTAETYEQYF
TRBV28	.	.	TRBJ2-7	TGTGCCAGCAGTGACACAGGGACCCACGAGCAGTGCTTC	CASSDTGTHEQCF
TRBV19	many	TRBD1	TRBJ2-2	TGTGCCAGTAGTGTAAGATGGACAGGGTCCGCCGGGGAGCTGTTTTTT	CASSVRWTGSAGELFF
TRBV20-1	.	.	TRBJ1-5	TGCAGTGCTAGAGATTCGGCCAGGGATTGGATTCAGCCCCAGCATTTT	CSARDSARDWIQPQHF
TRBV30	many	.	TRBJ2-5	TGTGCCTGGAGTGTACGGCCAGGAGAAGAGACCCAGTACTTC	CAWSVRPGEETQYF
TRBV20-1	.	TRBD1	TRBJ1-1	TGCAGTGCTAGAGACGGGACAGGGGGCGACACTGAAGCTTTCTTT	CSARDGTGGDTEAFF
TRBV6-1	many	.	TRBJ2-5	TGTGCCAGCAGTGAAATGGACATCCTAAAAGAGACCCAGTACTTC	CASSEMDILKETQYF
TRBV12-3/TRBV12-4	many	.	TRBJ1-2	TGTGCCAGCAGTTTAGCGGATTATGGCTACACCTTC	CASSLADYGYTF
TRBV7-2	many	.	TRBJ1-2	TGTGCCAGCAGCTTAGATCGGGCAGTCCGGGGCTACACCTTC	CASSLDRAVRGYTF
TRBV7-8	many	TRBD1	TRBJ2-7	TGTGCCAGCAGCTTTTGGACAGGGGGCGACGAGCAGTACTTC	CASSFWTGGDEQYF
TRBV20-1	many	.	TRBJ1-2	TGCAGTGCTGTAAGACAGGCTCTTATGGGCTACACCTTC	CSAVRQALMGYTF
TRBV19	many	.	TRBJ2-5	TGTGCCAGTAGTATTGGACCGGGAAGCCAAGAGACCCAGTACTTC	CASSIGPGSQETQYF
TRBV20-1	many	.	TRBJ2-3	TGCAGTTCTAAGCGGAGCCCAGATACGCAGTATTTT	CSSKRSPDTQYF
TRBV19	many	.	TRBJ2-5	TGTGCCAGTAGTGTAGGACTTGCGGGTTTGGAGACCCAGTACTTC	CASSVGLAGLETQYF
TRBV3-1	.	.	TRBJ1-6	TGTGCCAGCAGCCAGGGGCGAGATTCACCCCTCCACTTT	CASSQGRDSPLHF
TRBV11-2	.	.	TRBJ2-3	TGTGCCCGCAGCGCCGCCGCCCTCACGGATACGCAGTATTTT	CARSAAALTDTQYF
TRBV30	.	.	TRBJ2-5	TGTGCCTGGAAACAGTTCCAAGAGACCCAGTACTTC	CAWKQFQETQYF
TRBV20-1	many	TRBD2	TRBJ2-5	TGCAGTGCTAGACGGGGGGGCGGGGAGACCCAGTACTTC	CSARRGGGETQYF
TRBV30	.	TRBD2	TRBJ2-3	TGTGCCTGGAGTTTAAGCCCCCTAGCGGGAGTAGACACGCAGTATTTT	CAWSLSPLAGVDTQYF
TRBV7-2	many	.	TRBJ2-6	TGTGCCAGCAGCCGACGACCGGCAGGGTCTGGGGCCAACGTCCTGACTTTC	CASSRRPAGSGANVLTF
TRBV3-1	few	TRBD2	TRBJ2-2	TGTGCCAGCAGCTACTCTTTCGGACTAGCCCAAAGCGGGGAGCTGTTTTTT	CASSYSFGLAQSGELFF
TRBV2	many	.	TRBJ1-6	TGTGCCAGCAAGGTTGGGCAATATAATTCACCCCTCCACTTT	CASKVGQYNSPLHF
TRBV5-8	many	.	TRBJ2-1	TGTGCCAGCAGATTTCGCTACGATGAGCAGTTCTTC	CASRFRYDEQFF
TRBV6-2/TRBV6-3	many	.	TRBJ2-5	TGTGCCAGCGGTGCGGGGACAGTAGCGGAGGAGACCCAGTACTTC	CASGAGTVAEETQYF
TRBV12-3/TRBV12-4	many	TRBD1	TRBJ2-1	TGTGCCAGCAGTTTAGGAGGGACAGGGAAGTACAATGAGCAGTTCTTC	CASSLGGTGKYNEQFF
TRBV19	many	.	TRBJ2-1	TGTGCCAGTAGTATTTCAGGGGGAGGTGAGCAGTTCTTC	CASSISGGGEQFF
TRBV20-1	many	TRBD2	TRBJ2-5	TGCAGTGCGAGGACTAGCGAGGAGACCCAGTACTTC	CSARTSEETQYF
TRBV4-2	many	.	TRBJ2-2	TGTGCCAGCAGCCAAGCTAGTAGCGGCGACACCGGGGAGCTGTTTTTT	CASSQASSGDTGELFF
TRBV27	.	.	TRBJ2-5	TGTGCCAGCAGTTTATTACAAGAGACCCAGTACTTC	CASSLLQETQYF
TRBV5-1	many	TRBD2	TRBJ2-1	TGCGCCAGCAGCCGGCAGGCGGGAGGGAAAAATGAGCAGTTCTTC	CASSRQAGGKNEQFF
TRBV7-2	many	.	TRBJ2-3	TGTGCCAGCAGCCCGCAATTGAGAAACTCAGATACGCAGTATTTT	CASSPQLRNSDTQYF
TRBV12-3/TRBV12-4	.	.	TRBJ1-4	TGTGCCAGCAGTTATGGGCAGGGCAAGGGAAAACTGTTTTTT	CASSYGQGKGKLFF
TRBV6-5	many	TRBD1	TRBJ2-7	TGTGCCAGCAGTTACGGGACAGGTGATCTCTACGAGCAGTACTTC	CASSYGTGDLYEQYF
TRBV20-1	many	.	TRBJ2-7	TGCAGTGCTAGAGGGACACTTCGTGGGGACGAGCAGTACTTC	CSARGTLRGDEQYF
TRBV20-1	many	.	TRBJ2-2	TGCAGTGCTAGAGATCGATGGAGGGTCAACACCGGGGAGCTGTTTTTT	CSARDRWRVNTGELFF
TRBV7-9	.	TRBD2	TRBJ2-1	TGTGCCAGCAGCGCCGGGACTAGCGGGAGGGCCTATGAGCAGTTCTTC	CASSAGTSGRAYEQFF
TRBV19	many	.	TRBJ2-1	TGTGCCAGTAGTACCCAATTGGGACACATATACAATGAGCAGTTCTTC	CASSTQLGHIYNEQFF
TRBV10-3	many	.	TRBJ2-7	TGTGCCATCGGGACATCATCCTACGAGCAGTACTTC	CAIGTSSYEQYF
TRBV3-1	.	.	TRBJ1-4	TGTGCCAGCAGCCAATTGGGCGGTGAAAAACTGTTTTTT	CASSQLGGEKLFF
TRBV5-5	many	.	TRBJ2-7	TGTGCCAGCAGCTTTTTCGGGTCCTACGAGCAGTACTTC	CASSFFGSYEQYF
TRBV10-3	many	TRBD1	TRBJ2-1	TGTGCCATCAGAACCCGGACAGGGGGACACAATGAGCAGTTCTTC	CAIRTRTGGHNEQFF
TRBV20-1	many	.	TRBJ2-5	TGCAGTGCTAGAGATCCCAATAGGCCTAGGGAAGAGACCCAGTACTTC	CSARDPNRPREETQYF
TRBV12-3/TRBV12-4	many	TRBD1	TRBJ1-2	TGTGCCAGCAGTCTCGGGACAGGGGGGAACTATGGCTACACCTTC	CASSLGTGGNYGYTF
TRBV19	many	.	TRBJ2-1	TGTGCCAGTAGTACCTCTCTGGGGTCCCGGGGGGAGCAGTTCTTC	CASSTSLGSRGEQFF
TRBV28	.	TRBD1	TRBJ2-7	TGTGCCAGCAGTTTAAGTGGGGCAGGGGGCCCTGGGCAGTACTTC	CASSLSGAGGPGQYF
TRBV5-1	many	TRBD1	TRBJ2-7	TGCGCCAGCAGCTCTGACAGGGGCTACGAGCAGTACTTC	CASSSDRGYEQYF